This TCR beta chain was captured by sequencing in a study of vaccination and CD4 T cells after COVID-19 (dated by TCRdb to between 2022 and 2023). As for the study more broadly: SARS-CoV-2 positivity had been established in the convalescent patients by nasal swab PCR, and mild disease was recorded in about 9 of these patients and severe disease in one. The convalescent cohort included six males and four females, with two Hispanic individuals, seven Caucasians, two Asians and one multiracial person. Participants received two doses of either the Pfizer-BioNTech BNT162b2 vaccine (n=8) or the Moderna mRNA-1273 vaccine (n=2). Post-COVID blood samples were collected from convalescent patients a median of around 100 days after diagnosis, with a range of about 30 to 180 days. Post-vaccine blood samples were obtained a median of about 70 days after the second vaccine dose, with a range of roughly 13 to 250 days. The cultures were stimulated with overlapping spike peptide pools from SARS-CoV-2 and from the common cold coronaviruses HCoV-NL63, HCoV-OC43 and HCoV-229E. As controls, cultures received a CEFX viral epitope pool (the positive control), an HIV-1 Nef peptide pool (the negative control), or no peptide at all. The spike-specific CD4+ TCR repertoire was compared before and after mRNA vaccination in over 9 COVID-19 convalescent patients and a handful of infection-naive healthy vaccine recipients.

What the study reported, not specific to this receptor: The median count of SARS-CoV-2-reactive clonotypes went up from 20 to 25 after infection to 30 to 40 after vaccination, although the change was not significant. Of the vaccine-specific clones in convalescent patients, 304 of 307, or nearly all, reacted only to SARS-CoV-2 spike and did not cross-react with common cold coronaviruses. Among the post-vaccine SARS-CoV-2-reactive clones in convalescent patients, a median about 89% showed up only after vaccination, which suggests vaccine-specific priming. Relatively few convalescent patients were included in the study, and early timepoints after natural infection were not analyzed.

In regard to this clonotype: Its binding antigen is unknown. This likely traces to a read error, being one base from a far larger clone.

From the cysteine up to the phenylalanine, the CDR3 has a length of 14 residues. Only the CDR3 region is kept as DNA, spanning 42 bases read in frame from base 1. The germline V gene gives CDR1 as SGHTA and CDR2 as FQGNSA. Interpreted using the paper, the treatment or condition label stands for: roughly 11-day PBMC culture with coronavirus spike peptide pools or control peptides (ViraFEST assay). To expand antigen-specific T cells with peptide pools and then pick out the expanded clonotypes through TCR sequencing, the study relied on the ViraFEST assay. The convalescent patients' positive SARS-CoV-2 PCR tests fell between March and December 2020, which was before the Alpha, Beta and Delta variants emerged in the United States. Each well held some 2 million PBMCs cultured with roughly 10 ug/ml peptide pools in IMDM containing roughly 5% human AB serum and around 9 IU/ml IL-2. Half of the culture medium was replaced with fresh IL-2-containing medium on days 3 and 7. Once the cells had been in culture for about 10 days, the EasySep CD4+ T cell isolation kit was used to isolate CD4+ T cells by negative selection. PBMCs were separated from whole blood using Ficoll-Paque Plus gradient centrifugation and then either used fresh or cryopreserved at -140C. Culture conditions were generally each tested in triplicate wells.

The library was produced with PCR. TCR sequencing of DNA from cultured CD4+ T cells used the Oncomine TCR Beta short-read assay at the Johns Hopkins FTIC core. Genomic DNA was extracted from the cultured CD4+ T cells with the QIAamp micro DNA kit. The Oncomine TCR Beta libraries from cultured CD4+ T cells were pooled using unique dual indexes and then sequenced on an Illumina iSeq 100. The original methods were these. Non-productive sequences were removed, and CDR3s that did not start with C, did not end with F or W, or were shorter than 7 amino acids were discarded. The MANAFEST web application identified antigen-specific clonotypes by comparing peptide-stimulated wells against reference wells and other culture wells. Positive clones required FDR below 0.05, an odds ratio above 5, and productive frequency above 0.1% in at least two of three replicate wells. A clonotype counted as cross-reactive if it showed significant expansion both in the SARS-CoV-2 spike wells and in at least one common cold coronavirus spike condition. CDR3 homology was assessed with Levenshtein distances (stringdist) and unrooted phylogenetic trees (ape) in R version 3.6.1. TCRdb reprocessed the public reads (quality trimming at Q25 with fastp, clone calling with MiXCR) and kept in-frame beta chains. All rows with the same CDR3 protein become a single entry with the most common DNA and genes. TCRdb's processing, not the authors' own work, is the source of the V and J calls. The sample table lists about 11,000 distinct CDR3 sequences, roughly 37% of them with a count of one. 29% of the sample is in the top ten clones.

The sequence was collected from a human donor who had recovered from COVID-19. The rearrangement joined TRBV7-2 to TRBJ2-1, with 8 bases matching TRBD2. The closer fit of TRBJ2-7 to the DNA end suggests the J call may be wrong. The sequencing input was CD4+ T cells from blood, cultured in vitro. Here the CDR3 is given as CASSSYMAGGEQYF. The nucleotide sequence is given as TGTGCCAGCAGCTCCTACATGGCGGGGGGCGAGCAGTACTTC.